This T cell receptor beta chain was obtained from a study of T cells in Graves' hyperthyroidism and ophthalmopathy. Study conclusions and caveats: Most expanded thyroid clonotypes above 0.001 also appeared in blood.

The CDR3 contains 14 residues. Germline CDR1 MNHEY, CDR2 SVGAGI. Between the trimmed V and J ends, which lost 3 bases and 5 bases, there was a span of 13 bases. At least ten counts were recorded for this clonotype. The target antigen is unknown. RNA transcripts yielded amplified TCR beta CDR3 regions. With the HTBI primer set, the TCR CDR3 went through a first round of RT-PCR. TCRdb reprocessed the multiplex PCR reads via MiXCR and lists one record per CDR3 protein. The table includes more than 500,000 distinct CDR3 sequences, approximately 15% detected once. If no ophthalmopathy progression occurred within 18 months, Graves' hyperthyroidism was stable.

The source is a woman aged 40 to 50 with Graves' hyperthyroidism. Sample: blood. The chain couples TRBV6-5 to TRBJ2-5; D might be TRBD1 (6 bases). The CDR3 sequence: CASSYGDTHETQYF. CDR3 DNA sequence: TGTGCCAGCAGTTATGGGGACACTCACGAGACCCAGTACTTC.